This T cell receptor beta chain was identified during a study of cytotoxic CD8 clonotypes in ibrutinib-treated CLL (dated by TCRdb to 2020 to 2022). Regarding the complete study: The cohort included roughly 15 treatment-naive and 11 to 12 relapsed/refractory patients; 17 to 18 were IGHV unmutated. Responses were partial in some 24 patients and complete in 2; after median 68 months follow-up, about 14 stayed in remission and roughly twelve progressed. Response samples were taken after a median of approximately 12 months on treatment, ranging from roughly 6 to 36 months. Samples averaged 255,043 productive templates and just under 95,000 productive rearrangements. Of the roughly 81 people in the trial, around 26 had longitudinal samples available. Cryopreserved peripheral blood mononuclear cells were obtained prior to treatment, at the time of response, and at either disease progression or sustained remission. All remission and progressive disease samples were collected while patients were still receiving ibrutinib.

CDR1 SQVTM and CDR2 ANQGSEA were looked up in the germline V gene. Taken from cysteine to phenylalanine, the CDR3 has 15 residues. Just CDR3 DNA is preserved here, 45 bases in frame from base 1. Relative to germline, V is missing 6 bases and J is missing 9 bases, with 16 bases of the junction outside any gene match. The sample's time point, from its label and the paper: around 2 years on ibrutinib. For TCR beta library preparation, 1.5 to 2 micrograms of genomic DNA was extracted from cryopreserved PBMCs. Longitudinal blood samples from CLL patients on ibrutinib monotherapy were analyzed using high-throughput TCR beta sequencing. The patients took part in an open-label, single-center phase 2 trial of ibrutinib monotherapy. Each clonotype received, on average, about 10x coverage in deep resolution sequencing performed on a MiSeq, where the target depth lay between 1 in 1 million and 1 in 200,000 T cells. TCR beta libraries were generated with the immunoSEQ hsTCRB Kit. As for how the authors treated the data: The data were analyzed with ImmunoSEQ Analyzer and ImmunoSEQ Data Assistant, and V, D and J gene assignments followed IMGT definitions. Clonality, which ranges from 0 to 1, was calculated as one minus the normalized Shannon entropy of productive rearrangement frequencies. Public clonotype analysis was restricted to overrepresented clonotypes comprising at least 0.05% of each patient's repertoire. Thirteen age-matched healthy donor repertoires from immuneACCESS served as clonality controls. TCRdb carries this immuneACCESS record with in-frame sequences only. Its versions omit some clonotypes, under half of them owing to an unresolved V gene in the studies checked, with the rest unexplained. The V and J calls and clone size come from that table; D and trimming were worked out from the DNA. The sample table contains over 120,000 clones; only one count was recorded for about 76% of them. The ten largest make up 5% to 5.5% of the sample.

About this clone itself: Which antigen it targets is not known. No base-level quality is on record; no much larger clone is a single base apart.

The research as a whole found: An increase in clonality was observed at ibrutinib response, with clonality remaining stable during sustained remission and falling back toward baseline at progression. At baseline, clonality was higher than in age-matched healthy donors and showed a strong correlation with circulating CD8+ T-cell counts. Sustained-remission and progressing patients did not have matched sampling times, and lymph node repertoires were not examined. Public clonotypes were found to be uncommon and were observed to contract or remain stable during treatment; the increase in clonality was shown to reflect expansion of private clonotypes at ibrutinib response.

The origin of this receptor is a human donor with chronic lymphocytic leukemia. Here the sequenced sample was PBMCs, taken after 24 months of ibrutinib treatment. Rearrangement joined TRBV29-1 to TRBJ2-1; TRBD1 lines up with 8 middle nucleotides. This receptor carries the CDR3 CSVAKGTGGLVEQFF. In nucleotides, the sequence is TGCAGCGTCGCAAAGGGGACAGGAGGGTTGGTTGAGCAGTTCTTC.